Following are 30 T cell receptor beta chains from one sample sequenced in a study of STAT3 mutations in large granular lymphocyte leukemia. Study-wide results and limits: Every T-LGLL patient had at least one immunodominant TCRbeta clonotype.

TCRdb keeps only in-frame clones here, not all; method: immunoSEQ multiplex PCR. The repertoire includes 37,000 or so clones, 70% to 90% of them detected once, and more than 0.4% sits in the top ten. These receptors' targets are unknown. The sample taken for sequencing was PBMCs. These receptor sequences come from a human donor with T large granular lymphocyte leukemia. Some clones in this sample may be carry-over from other donors' samples.

A single count supports this clone. The J gene is TRBJ2-2, the V gene TRBV5-1; D perhaps matches TRBD2 (5 bases). The CDR3 has 15 amino acids. In germline, CDR1 is SGHRS, CDR2 YFSETQ. With 6 bases removed from V and 1 base from J, the gap between germline ends came to 13 bases. CDR3 in DNA: TGCGCCAGCACCCCGCGTGCGGGGAACACCGGGGAGCTGTTTTTT. Translating it yields CASTPRAGNTGELFF. The full variable domain, rest sourced from reference TRBV5-1 and TRBJ2-2, is KAGVTQTPRYLIKTRGQQVTLSCSPISGHRSVSWYQQTPGQGLQFLFEYFSETQRNKGNFPGRFSGRQFSNSRSEMNVSTLELGDSALYLCASTPRAGNTGELFFGEGSRLTVL.

This clone was recorded only once. J is TRBJ1-1 and V is TRBV7-9; D possibly corresponds to TRBD1 (5 bases). This CDR3 contains 14 residues. CDR1 and CDR2 from the germline V gene are SEHNR and FQNEAQ (reference sequence). V lost 2 bases and J lost 6, with 13 bases in between. CDR3 protein: CASSLIQGYPEAFF. The CDR3 coding sequence is TGTGCCAGCAGCTTAATTCAGGGTTATCCTGAAGCTTTCTTT.

This clone showed up just a few times. The chain has TRBV28 and TRBJ1-3; no clear D. The V end lost 3 bases, the J end lost 4 bases, and 4 bases lay between the germline ends. CDR3 length: 12 amino acids. Germline CDR1 is MDHEN and CDR2 is SYDVKM. CDR3: CASSLGGNTIYF. In nucleotides, the CDR3 is TGTGCCAGCAGTTTGGGCGGAAACACCATATATTTT.

This clone was observed once. V is TRBV7-9 and J is TRBJ1-2; 10 bases are shared with TRBD1. The CDR3 length is 15 residues. CDR1 is SEHNR, CDR2 FQNEAQ, per germline (reference sequence). Trimming cost V 5 bases and J 2 bases; bases outside gene matches: 5. The CDR3 reads CASSHGTGANYGYTF. The DNA of the CDR3 is TGTGCCAGCAGCCATGGGACAGGGGCGAACTATGGCTACACCTTC.

CDR3: CASFRGGFDGYTF. The CDR3 nucleotides read TGTGCCAGCTTCCGGGGGGGGTTCGATGGCTACACCTTC. V and J are TRBV6-6 and TRBJ1-2; weak D call: TRBD1 (5 bases). The CDR3 spans 13 residues. Trimming removed 8 bases at V and 6 bases at J, with 16 bases between. Germline CDR1 and CDR2: MNHNY and SVGAGI (reference sequence).

The chain links TRBV5-4 to TRBJ2-1, with TRBD1 matching over 10 bases. The ends lost 4 bases at V and 6 bases at J; junction bases unmatched: 10. The germline V gene has CDR1 SGHNT and CDR2 YYREEE (reference sequence). This CDR3 contains 16 residues. CDR3 coding DNA: TGTGCCAGCAGCGGCGGGGGACAGGGGTTAAGCAATGAGCAGTTCTTC. Translating it yields CASSGGGQGLSNEQFF.

The chain links TRBV6-1 to TRBJ1-6, with D hard to call. Germline V lookup: CDR1 MNHNS, CDR2 SASEGT. The CDR3 extends over 15 amino acids. V was trimmed by 2 bases and J by 3 bases, leaving 8 bases between them. Here the CDR3 reads CASSENGVYNSPLHF. The CDR3 DNA reads as TGTGCCAGCAGTGAAAACGGTGTCTATAATTCACCCCTCCACTTT.

The chain recombines TRBV5-1 with TRBJ1-1; D is ambiguous. Germline loops: CDR1 SGHRS, CDR2 YFSETQ. V lost 6 bases, J lost 5 bases, and 14 bases lay in between. This CDR3 is 13 amino acids long. This CDR3 reads CASMVGFETEAFF. The CDR3 DNA follows: TGCGCCAGCATGGTGGGATTCGAGACTGAAGCTTTCTTT. The variable domain in full, completed from reference TRBV5-1 and TRBJ1-1, reads KAGVTQTPRYLIKTRGQQVTLSCSPISGHRSVSWYQQTPGQGLQFLFEYFSETQRNKGNFPGRFSGRQFSNSRSEMNVSTLELGDSALYLCASMVGFETEAFFGQGTRLTVV.

The chain employs TRBV6-6 and TRBJ2-7; 10 bases match TRBD1. The length of the CDR3 is 14 residues. Trimming at V came to 6 bases and at J to 6 bases, leaving 8 bases not matched to a gene. The germline CDR1 and CDR2 sequences are MNHNY and SVGAGI (reference sequence). CDR3 region: CASRGQGSWAEQYV. The CDR3 region has the DNA TGTGCCAGCAGGGGACAGGGGAGTTGGGCCGAGCAGTACGTC.

The chain combines TRBV11-1 with TRBJ2-3; D may match TRBD1 or TRBD2 (5 bases each). Trimming pared 4 bases from V and 2 bases from J, leaving 10 bases between. This CDR3 has 14 amino acids. Germline lookup yields CDR1 SGHAT and CDR2 FQDESV (reference sequence). This chain's CDR3 is CASSSGRYTDTQYF. The CDR3 DNA reads as TGTGCCAGCAGCTCGGGACGGTACACAGATACGCAGTATTTT.

This clone was observed a single time. V and J are TRBV6-5 and TRBJ1-5; the D is unclear. The CDR3 consists of 12 residues. The germline V gene has CDR1 MNHEY and CDR2 SVGAGI. V shed 6 bases and J shed 4 bases, with 7 bases lying between them. Here the CDR3 DNA reads TGTGCCAGCAGAGAAGGAAATCAGCCCCAGCATTTT. Protein product: CASREGNQPQHF.

This chain connects TRBV30 to TRBJ1-5; the match to TRBD1 covers 11 bases. This CDR3 has 15 residues. V trimming: 2 bases; J trimming: 7 bases; junction bases outside the gene matches: 7. The germline V gene has CDR1 GTSNPN and CDR2 SVGIG (reference sequence). The CDR3 bases are TGTGCCTGGAGTCCCCCCGGGACAGGGGGGCAGCCCCAGCATTTT. Amino acids: CAWSPPGTGGQPQHF.

This clone has a handful of counts. The chain uses TRBV7-2 and TRBJ2-3; no reliable D call. CDR1 and CDR2 (germline): SGHTA, FQGNSA. Trimming left V 7 bases short and J 2 bases short, with 13 bases between. This CDR3 spans 14 amino acids. The chain's CDR3 is CASILGTFTDTQYF. CDR3 in DNA: TGTGCCAGCATCCTAGGTACTTTCACAGATACGCAGTATTTT.

On this clone: This sample also contains other DNA sequences that code for the same CDR3. The rearrangement uses TRBV19 and TRBJ1-2, with 10 bases matching TRBD1. The germline gives CDR1 LNHDA, CDR2 SQIVND (reference sequence). The CDR3 has 14 residues. The V gene end was trimmed by 3 bases and the J gene end by 4 bases; junction bases not matched to a gene: 2. In DNA form, the CDR3 reads TGTGCCAGTAGTATGGGACAGGGGCTCTATGGCTACACCTTC. Residues: CASSMGQGLYGYTF.

V is TRBV2 and J is TRBJ1-2, with TRBD1 identical over 7 bases. The CDR3 spans 14 residues. Germline CDR1 reads SNHLY; CDR2 reads FYNNEI. With 6 bases clipped from V and 3 bases from J, the junction kept 7 bases outside the gene matches. The CDR3 reads CASRTGSWDYGYTF. The CDR3 coding sequence is TGTGCCAGCAGGACAGGGTCGTGGGACTATGGCTACACCTTC.

This chain uses TRBV6-1 with TRBJ2-3; D may be TRBD1 or TRBD2 (6 bases each). Trimming took off 3 bases at V and 4 bases at J, with 14 bases between the two ends. Germline CDR1 MNHNS, CDR2 SASEGT. This CDR3 comprises 15 residues. CDR3 loop: CASSEGWGASDTQYF. CDR3 DNA: TGTGCCAGCAGTGAGGGTTGGGGGGCATCAGATACGCAGTATTTT.

V usage is TRBV5-6 and J usage is TRBJ2-3, with D uncertain. V was shortened by 4 bases and J by 2 bases, with 17 bases between the two germline ends. Germline V gene data show CDR1 as SGHDT and CDR2 as YYEEEE. The CDR3 runs to 16 residues. CDR3 amino acids: CASSLIGPQNTDTQYF. The CDR3 DNA reads as TGTGCCAGCAGCCTGATTGGGCCCCAAAACACAGATACGCAGTATTTT.

The chain employs TRBV5-1 and TRBJ2-2, with TRBD2 matching 10 bases. With 4 bases clipped from V and 0 bases from J, the junction kept 6 bases outside the gene matches. CDR1 and CDR2 from the germline V gene are SGHRS and YFSETQ. The CDR3 is 17 amino acids. The CDR3 region is CASSVASGGTNTGELFF. As DNA, the CDR3 is TGCGCCAGCAGCGTAGCTAGCGGGGGTACGAACACCGGGGAGCTGTTTTTT.

The chain combines TRBV5-6 with TRBJ2-1; TRBD2 might be the D (6 bases). Looked up from germline, CDR1 is SGHDT and CDR2 is YYEEEE. V shed 4 bases and J shed 12 bases, with 14 bases lying between them. This CDR3 contains 12 residues. Here the CDR3 reads CASSLGGDWQFF. The CDR3 DNA sequence: TGTGCCAGCAGCCTAGGCGGGGACTGGCAGTTCTTC. Looking up the rest from reference TRBV5-6 and TRBJ2-1 gives the full variable domain: DAGVTQSPTHLIKTRGQQVTLRCSPKSGHDTVSWYQQALGQGPQFIFQYYEEEERQRGNFPDRFSGHQFPNYSSELNVNALLLGDSALYLCASSLGGDWQFFGPGTRLTVL.

CDR3 residues: CASRSSGANYGYTF. Here the CDR3 DNA reads TGTGCCAGCAGGTCCTCAGGCGCTAACTATGGCTACACCTTC. This sequence joins TRBV27 and TRBJ1-2; unclear D gene. Trimming pared 6 bases from V and 0 bases from J, leaving 11 bases between. CDR3 length: 14 residues. The germline gives CDR1 MNHEY, CDR2 SMNVEV (reference sequence).

The V call is TRBV30, the J call TRBJ1-4; no reliable D call. This CDR3 is 11 amino acids long. Trimming left V 3 bases short and J 5 bases short, with 4 bases between. Germline V gene sequence: CDR1 GTSNPN, CDR2 SVGIG (reference sequence). CDR3 nucleotides: TGTGCCTGGAGGGAAAATGAAAAACTGTTTTTT. It encodes CAWRENEKLFF.

The chain uses TRBV5-5 and TRBJ2-6, with D possibly TRBD2 on 7 matching bases. The CDR3 runs 17 residues. The germline CDR1 and CDR2 sequences are SGHKS and YYEKEE (reference sequence). The ends were cut back, 5 bases at V and 2 bases at J, with 17 bases in the middle. Here the CDR3 reads CASRGGAGVAGANVLTF. DNA of the CDR3: TGTGCCAGCAGGGGGGGGGCAGGGGTAGCTGGGGCCAACGTCCTGACTTTC.

This rearrangement joins TRBV25-1 to TRBJ1-1; TRBD1 is a possible D gene (6 bases). Germline CDR1 and CDR2: MGHDK and SYGVNS. Trimming took off 2 bases at V and 4 bases at J, with 17 bases between the two ends. The CDR3 extends over 16 amino acids. The CDR3 sequence: CASSEDFGGAGTEAFF. The CDR3 region has the DNA TGTGCCAGCAGTGAAGACTTCGGGGGGGCCGGCACTGAAGCTTTCTTT.

This chain uses TRBV10-3 with TRBJ1-2; 10 nucleotides agree with TRBD1. The CDR3 length is 15 residues. Trimming removed 2 bases from V and 6 bases from J; junction bases left unmatched: 6. Looked up from germline, CDR1 is ENHRY and CDR2 is SYGVKD. This CDR3 is CAISEPGQGYDGYTF. CDR3 nucleotide sequence: TGTGCCATCAGTGAGCCGGGACAGGGGTATGATGGCTACACCTTC.

The chain is built from TRBV10-3 and TRBJ1-2; D is possibly TRBD1 (5 bases). This CDR3 region has 14 residues. With 6 bases removed from V and 2 bases from J, the gap between germline ends came to 13 bases. Germline V gene sequence: CDR1 ENHRY, CDR2 SYGVKD. CDR3 region: CAISTGTGNYGYTF. The DNA of the CDR3 is TGTGCCATCAGCACCGGGACGGGGAACTATGGCTACACCTTC.

This chain connects TRBV7-9 to TRBJ1-6; no clear D gene. CDR3 length equals 16 residues. V gave up 6 bases and J gave up 9 bases, with 21 bases separating them. The germline V gene has CDR1 SEHNR and CDR2 FQNEAQ (reference sequence). This CDR3 reads CASSSSNKGVFSPLHF. CDR3 bases: TGTGCCAGCAGTTCTTCAAATAAGGGCGTTTTTTCACCCCTCCACTTT.

This clone was recorded only once. This chain links TRBV27 with TRBJ1-6; weak D call: TRBD1 (5 bases). Trimming removed 2 bases at V and 10 bases at J, with 24 bases between. The CDR3 is 18 residues long. Looked up from germline, CDR1 is MNHEY and CDR2 is SMNVEV (reference sequence). The chain's CDR3 is CASSLRGFALGLWSPLHF. In nucleotides, the CDR3 is TGTGCCAGCAGTTTACGGGGCTTTGCGCTGGGTCTTTGGTCACCCCTCCACTTT.

The chain employs TRBV7-8 and TRBJ1-5, with D unclear. Trimming stripped 1 base from V and 5 bases from J, with 15 bases between. This CDR3 region has 16 residues. Germline CDR1 and CDR2: SGHVS and FQNEAQ. The CDR3, as DNA: TGTGCCAGCAGCTTAGAGTTTTCTGGAGGGTATCAGCCCCAGCATTTT. Protein: CASSLEFSGGYQPQHF. Together with reference TRBV7-8 and TRBJ1-5, the CDR3 gives the full variable domain: GAGVSQSPRYKVAKRGQDVALRCDPISGHVSLFWYQQALGQGPEFLTYFQNEAQLDKSGLPSDRFFAERPEGSVSTLKIQRTQQEDSAVYLCASSLEFSGGYQPQHFGDGTRLSIL.

This chain links TRBV5-1 with TRBJ2-5, with 9 positions matching TRBD2. The CDR3 consists of 15 residues. Germline trimming cut 2 bases from V and 5 bases from J; bases unmatched to any gene: 7. Per germline, CDR1 SGHRS and CDR2 YFSETQ. The CDR3 is CASSLVAGAGETQYF. CDR3 nucleotides: TGCGCCAGCAGCTTAGTAGCGGGGGCCGGGGAGACCCAGTACTTC.

Here the CDR3 DNA reads TGCGCCAGCAGCCCGGGACTGACGAACACTGAAGCTTTCTTT. It encodes CASSPGLTNTEAFF. The rearrangement uses TRBV5-1 and TRBJ1-1; a possible D gene is TRBD1 (5 bases). Germline CDR1 and CDR2: SGHRS and YFSETQ. The CDR3 has 14 residues. Trimming took 4 bases from V and 1 from J, leaving 11 bases between them.